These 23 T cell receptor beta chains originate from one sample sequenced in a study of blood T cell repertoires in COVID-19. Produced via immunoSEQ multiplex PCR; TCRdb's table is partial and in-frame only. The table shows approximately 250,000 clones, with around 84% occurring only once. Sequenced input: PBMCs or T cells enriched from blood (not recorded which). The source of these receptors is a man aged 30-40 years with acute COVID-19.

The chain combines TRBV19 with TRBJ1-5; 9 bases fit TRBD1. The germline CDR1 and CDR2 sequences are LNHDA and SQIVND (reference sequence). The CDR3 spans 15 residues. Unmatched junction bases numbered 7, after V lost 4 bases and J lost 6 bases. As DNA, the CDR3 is TGTGCCAGTAGTAGCCGGGACAGGGTTCGTCAGCCCCAGCATTTT. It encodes CASSSRDRVRQPQHF.

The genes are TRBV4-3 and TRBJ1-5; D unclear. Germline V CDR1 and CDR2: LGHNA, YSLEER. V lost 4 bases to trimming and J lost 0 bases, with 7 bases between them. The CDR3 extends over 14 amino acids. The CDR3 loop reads CASSRDYSNQPQHF. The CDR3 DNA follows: TGCGCCAGCAGCCGAGACTATAGCAATCAGCCCCAGCATTTT.

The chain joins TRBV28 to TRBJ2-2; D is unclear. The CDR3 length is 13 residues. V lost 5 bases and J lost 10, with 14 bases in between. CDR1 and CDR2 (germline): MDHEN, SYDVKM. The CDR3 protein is CASSPRLGAELFF. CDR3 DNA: TGTGCCAGCAGTCCCCGGCTGGGCGCGGAGCTGTTTTTT.

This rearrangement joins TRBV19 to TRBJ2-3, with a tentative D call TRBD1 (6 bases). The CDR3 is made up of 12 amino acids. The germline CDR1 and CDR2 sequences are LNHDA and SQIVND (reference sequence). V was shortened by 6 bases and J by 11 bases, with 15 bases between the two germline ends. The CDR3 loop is CASRGPGQKQYF. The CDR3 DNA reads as TGTGCCAGTAGGGGACCGGGACAAAAGCAGTATTTT.

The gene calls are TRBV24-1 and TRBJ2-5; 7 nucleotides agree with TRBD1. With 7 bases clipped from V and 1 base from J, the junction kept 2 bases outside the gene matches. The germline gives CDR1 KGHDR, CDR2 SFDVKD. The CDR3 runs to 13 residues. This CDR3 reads CATRGTAQETQYF. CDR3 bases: TGTGCCACCAGGGGGACAGCCCAAGAGACCCAGTACTTC.

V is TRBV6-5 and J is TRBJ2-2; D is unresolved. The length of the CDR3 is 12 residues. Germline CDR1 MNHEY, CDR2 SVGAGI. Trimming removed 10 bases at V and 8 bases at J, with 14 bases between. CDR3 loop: CAILPSFGELFF. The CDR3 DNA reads TGTGCCATCCTTCCGTCGTTTGGGGAGCTGTTTTTT.

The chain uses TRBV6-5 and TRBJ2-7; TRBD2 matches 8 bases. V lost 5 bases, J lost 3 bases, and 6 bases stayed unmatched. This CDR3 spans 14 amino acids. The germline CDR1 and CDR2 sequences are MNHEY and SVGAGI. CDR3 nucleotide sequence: TGTGCCAGCAGTACGGGACTAGTGAGCTACGAGCAGTACGTC. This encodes CASSTGLVSYEQYV.

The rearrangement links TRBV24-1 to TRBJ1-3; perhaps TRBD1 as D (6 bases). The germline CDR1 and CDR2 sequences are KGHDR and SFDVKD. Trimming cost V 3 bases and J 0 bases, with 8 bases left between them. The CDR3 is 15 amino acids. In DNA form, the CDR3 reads TGTGCCACCAGTGATCAGGGGACCTCTGGAAACACCATATATTTT. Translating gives CATSDQGTSGNTIYF.

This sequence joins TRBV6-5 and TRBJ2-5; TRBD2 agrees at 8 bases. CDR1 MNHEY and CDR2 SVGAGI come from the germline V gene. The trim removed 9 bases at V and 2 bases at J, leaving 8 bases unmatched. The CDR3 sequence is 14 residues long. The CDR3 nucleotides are TGTGCCAGTGAGACTAGCGTAAAACAAGAGACCCAGTACTTC. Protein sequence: CASETSVKQETQYF.

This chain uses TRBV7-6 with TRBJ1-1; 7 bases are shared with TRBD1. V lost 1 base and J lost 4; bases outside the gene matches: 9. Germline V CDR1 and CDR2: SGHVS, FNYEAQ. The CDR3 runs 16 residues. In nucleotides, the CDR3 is TGTGCCAGCAGCTTAGGGGGGACAGCGTCGAGCACTGAAGCTTTCTTT. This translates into CASSLGGTASSTEAFF.

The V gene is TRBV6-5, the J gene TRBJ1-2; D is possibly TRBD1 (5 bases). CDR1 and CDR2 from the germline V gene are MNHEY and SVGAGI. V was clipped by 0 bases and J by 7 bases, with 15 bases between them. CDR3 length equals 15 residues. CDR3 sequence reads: CASSYSPGGVSGYTF. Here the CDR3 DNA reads TGTGCCAGCAGTTACTCACCCGGGGGGGTTAGTGGCTACACCTTC.

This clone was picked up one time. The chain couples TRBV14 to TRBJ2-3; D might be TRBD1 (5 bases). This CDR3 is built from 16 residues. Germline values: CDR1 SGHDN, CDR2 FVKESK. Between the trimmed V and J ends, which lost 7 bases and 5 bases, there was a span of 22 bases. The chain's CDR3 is CASTPNRIQGIDTQYF. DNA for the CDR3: TGTGCCAGCACCCCCAACAGGATCCAAGGCATAGATACGCAGTATTTT.

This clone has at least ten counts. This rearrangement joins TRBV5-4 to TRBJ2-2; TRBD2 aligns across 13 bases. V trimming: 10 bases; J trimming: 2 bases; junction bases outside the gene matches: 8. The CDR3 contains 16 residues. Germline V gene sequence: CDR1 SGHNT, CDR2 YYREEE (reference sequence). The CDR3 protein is CAVQRGLAGNTGELFF. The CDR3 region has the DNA TGTGCCGTACAACGGGGACTAGCGGGAAACACCGGGGAGCTGTTTTTT. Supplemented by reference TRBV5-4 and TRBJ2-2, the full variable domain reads ETGVTQSPTHLIKTRGQQVTLRCSSQSGHNTVSWYQQALGQGPQFIFQYYREEENGRGNFPPRFSGLQFPNYSSELNVNALELDDSALYLCAVQRGLAGNTGELFFGEGSRLTVL.

CDR3 in amino acids: CASSRGGNTEAFF. The CDR3 nucleotides read TGTGCCAGCAGCAGGGGAGGGAACACTGAAGCTTTCTTT. The chain couples TRBV5-4 to TRBJ1-1, with D possibly matching TRBD1 (5 bases). The CDR3 extends over 13 amino acids. CDR1 and CDR2 (germline): SGHNT, YYREEE (reference sequence). V lost 4 bases, J lost 1 base, and 8 bases lay in between.

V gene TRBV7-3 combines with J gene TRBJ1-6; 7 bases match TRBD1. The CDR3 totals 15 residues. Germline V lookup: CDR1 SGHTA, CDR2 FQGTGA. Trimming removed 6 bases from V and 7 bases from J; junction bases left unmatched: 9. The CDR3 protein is CASSSGQAANSPLHF. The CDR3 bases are TGTGCCAGCAGTTCCGGACAGGCGGCGAATTCACCCCTCCACTTT.

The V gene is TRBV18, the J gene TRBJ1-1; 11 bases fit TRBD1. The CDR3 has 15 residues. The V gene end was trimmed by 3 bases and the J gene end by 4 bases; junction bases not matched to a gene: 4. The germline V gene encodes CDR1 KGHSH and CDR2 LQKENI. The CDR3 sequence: CASSPPGQGGTEAFF. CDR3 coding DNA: TGTGCCAGCTCACCGCCGGGACAGGGGGGCACTGAAGCTTTCTTT.

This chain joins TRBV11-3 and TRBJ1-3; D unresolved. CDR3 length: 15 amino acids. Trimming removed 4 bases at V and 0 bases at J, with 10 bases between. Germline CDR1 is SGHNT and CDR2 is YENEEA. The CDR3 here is CASSSRGLSGNTIYF. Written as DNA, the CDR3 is TGTGCCAGCAGCTCCAGAGGCCTCTCTGGAAACACCATATATTTT.

CDR3 loop: CASSETRYNEQFF. The CDR3, as DNA: TGTGCCAGCAGTGAAACACGATACAATGAGCAGTTCTTC. V and J are TRBV25-1 and TRBJ2-1; D gene ambiguous. The CDR3 spans 13 residues. The V end lost 2 bases, the J end lost 4 bases, and 6 bases lay between the germline ends. Germline CDR1 MGHDK, CDR2 SYGVNS.

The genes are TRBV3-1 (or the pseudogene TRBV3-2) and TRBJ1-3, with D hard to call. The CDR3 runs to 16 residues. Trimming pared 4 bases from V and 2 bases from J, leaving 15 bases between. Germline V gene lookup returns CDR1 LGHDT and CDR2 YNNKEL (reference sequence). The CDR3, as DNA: TGTGCCAGCAGCCCATCCCGGGTTTCTACTGGAAACACCATATATTTT. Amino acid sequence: CASSPSRVSTGNTIYF.

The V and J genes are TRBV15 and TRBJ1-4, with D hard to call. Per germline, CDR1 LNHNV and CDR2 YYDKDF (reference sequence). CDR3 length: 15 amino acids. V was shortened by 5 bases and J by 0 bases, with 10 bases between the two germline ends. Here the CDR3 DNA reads TGTGCCACCAGCTGGGGAGGCTCAACTAATGAAAAACTGTTTTTT. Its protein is CATSWGGSTNEKLFF.

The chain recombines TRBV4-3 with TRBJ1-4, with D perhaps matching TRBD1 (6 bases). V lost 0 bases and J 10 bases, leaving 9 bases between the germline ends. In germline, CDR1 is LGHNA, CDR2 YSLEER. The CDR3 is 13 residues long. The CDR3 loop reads CASSQELTGKLFF. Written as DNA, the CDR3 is TGCGCCAGCAGCCAAGAATTGACAGGAAAACTGTTTTTT.

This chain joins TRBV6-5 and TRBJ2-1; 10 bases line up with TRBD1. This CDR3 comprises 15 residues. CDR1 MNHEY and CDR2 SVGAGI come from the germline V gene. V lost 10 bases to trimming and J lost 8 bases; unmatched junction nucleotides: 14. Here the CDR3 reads CATLKDRGIGDEQFF. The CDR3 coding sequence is TGTGCCACCCTAAAGGACAGGGGGATCGGCGATGAGCAGTTCTTC.

Written as DNA, the CDR3 is TGTGCCAGCAGCCAGGTCGCCCGTGCCGGTACGCAGTATTTT. Protein sequence: CASSQVARAGTQYF. This rearrangement joins TRBV3-1 (or the pseudogene TRBV3-2) to TRBJ2-3, with D unclear. Germline lookup yields CDR1 LGHDT and CDR2 YNNKEL (reference sequence). The CDR3 sequence is 14 residues long. The V gene lost 3 bases and the J gene lost 8 bases, with 15 bases spanning the gap.